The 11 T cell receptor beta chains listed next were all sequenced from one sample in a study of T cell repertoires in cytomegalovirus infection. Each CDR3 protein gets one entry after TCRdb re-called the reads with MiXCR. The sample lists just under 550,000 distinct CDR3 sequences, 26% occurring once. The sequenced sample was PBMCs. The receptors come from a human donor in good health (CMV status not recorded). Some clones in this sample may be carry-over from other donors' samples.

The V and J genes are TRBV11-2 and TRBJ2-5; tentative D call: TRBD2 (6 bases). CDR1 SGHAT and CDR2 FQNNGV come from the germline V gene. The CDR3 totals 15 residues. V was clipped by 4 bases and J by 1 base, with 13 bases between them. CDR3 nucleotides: TGTGCCAGCAGCTGGGGACTGATCGGCCAAGAGACCCAGTACTTC. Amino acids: CASSWGLIGQETQYF. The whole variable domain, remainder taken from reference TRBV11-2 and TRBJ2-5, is EAGVAQSPRYKIIEKRQSVAFWCNPISGHATLYWYQQILGQGPKLLIQFQNNGVVDDSQLPKDRFSAERLKGVDSTLKIQPAKLEDSAVYLCASSWGLIGQETQYFGPGTRLLVL.

CDR3 region: CASSQIGQLGADTQYF. For the CDR3, the DNA is TGCGCCAGCAGCCAAATAGGACAGTTAGGCGCAGATACGCAGTATTTT. The chain is built from TRBV4-1 and TRBJ2-3; the D gene is possibly TRBD1 (6 bases). CDR3 size: 16 residues. V dropped 2 bases and J dropped 4 bases, with 16 bases sitting between them. Germline V gene lookup returns CDR1 MGHRA and CDR2 YSYEKL.

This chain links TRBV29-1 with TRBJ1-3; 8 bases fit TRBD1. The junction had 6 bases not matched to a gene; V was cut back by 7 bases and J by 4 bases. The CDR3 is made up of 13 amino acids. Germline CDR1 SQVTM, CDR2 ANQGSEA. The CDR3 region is CSGGQAGGNTIYF. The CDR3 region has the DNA TGCAGCGGGGGACAGGCAGGGGGAAACACCATATATTTT.

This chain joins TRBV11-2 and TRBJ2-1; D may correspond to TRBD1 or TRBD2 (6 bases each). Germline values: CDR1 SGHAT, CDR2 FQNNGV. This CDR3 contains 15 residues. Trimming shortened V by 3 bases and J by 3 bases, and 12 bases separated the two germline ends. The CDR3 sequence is CASSFSRGVYNEQFF. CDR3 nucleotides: TGTGCCAGCAGCTTCTCTAGGGGGGTCTACAATGAGCAGTTCTTC.

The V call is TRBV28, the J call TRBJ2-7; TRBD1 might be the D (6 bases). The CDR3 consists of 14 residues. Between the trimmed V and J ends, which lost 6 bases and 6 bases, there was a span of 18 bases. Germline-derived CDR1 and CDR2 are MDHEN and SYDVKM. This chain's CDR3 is CASSPQGLGVEQYF. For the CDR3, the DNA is TGTGCCAGCAGCCCCCAGGGGTTAGGAGTCGAGCAGTACTTC. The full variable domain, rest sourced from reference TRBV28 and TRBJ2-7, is DVKVTQSSRYLVKRTGEKVFLECVQDMDHENMFWYRQDPGLGLRLIYFSYDVKMKEKGDIPEGYSVSREKKERFSLILESASTNQTSMYLCASSPQGLGVEQYFGPGTRLTVT.

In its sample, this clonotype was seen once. As DNA, the CDR3 is TGTGCCAGCAGTTTTTCGACTAGCGGGACAGGGACCCAGTACTTC. It specifies CASSFSTSGTGTQYF. The chain recombines TRBV28 with TRBJ2-5, with 11 bases identical to TRBD2. Germline V gene sequence: CDR1 MDHEN, CDR2 SYDVKM. The ends lost 3 bases at V and 7 bases at J; junction bases unmatched: 7. CDR3 length: 15 amino acids.

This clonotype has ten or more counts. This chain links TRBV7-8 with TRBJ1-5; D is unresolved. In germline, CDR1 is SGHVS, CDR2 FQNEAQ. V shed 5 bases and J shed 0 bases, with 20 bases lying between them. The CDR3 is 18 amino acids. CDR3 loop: CASSQTRSTVISNQPQHF. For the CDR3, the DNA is TGTGCCAGCAGCCAAACTAGGTCGACGGTAATTAGCAATCAGCCCCAGCATTTT.

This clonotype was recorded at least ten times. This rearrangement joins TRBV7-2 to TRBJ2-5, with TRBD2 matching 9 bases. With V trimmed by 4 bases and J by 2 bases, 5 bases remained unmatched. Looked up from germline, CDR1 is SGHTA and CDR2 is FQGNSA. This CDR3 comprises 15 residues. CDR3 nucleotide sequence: TGTGCCAGCAGCTCCACGACTAGCGGTCAAGAGACCCAGTACTTC. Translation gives CASSSTTSGQETQYF.

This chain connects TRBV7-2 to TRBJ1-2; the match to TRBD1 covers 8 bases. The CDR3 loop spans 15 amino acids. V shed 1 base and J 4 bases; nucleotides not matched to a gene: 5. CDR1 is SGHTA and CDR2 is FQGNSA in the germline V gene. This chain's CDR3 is CASSLDRGFGYGYTF. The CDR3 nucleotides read TGTGCCAGCAGCTTAGACAGGGGGTTTGGCTATGGCTACACCTTC.

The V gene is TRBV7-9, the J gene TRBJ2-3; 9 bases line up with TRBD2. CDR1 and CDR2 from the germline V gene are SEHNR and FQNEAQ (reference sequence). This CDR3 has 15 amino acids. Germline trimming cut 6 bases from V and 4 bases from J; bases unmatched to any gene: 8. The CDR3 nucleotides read TGTGCCAGCAGTCCTTTAGCGGGAGTGCCAGATACGCAGTATTTT. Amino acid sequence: CASSPLAGVPDTQYF.

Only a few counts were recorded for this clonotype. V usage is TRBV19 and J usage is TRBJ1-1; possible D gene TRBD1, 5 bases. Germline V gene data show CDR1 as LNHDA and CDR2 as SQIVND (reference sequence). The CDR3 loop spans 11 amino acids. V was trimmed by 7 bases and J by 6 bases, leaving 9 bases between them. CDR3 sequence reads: CASIRGAEAFF. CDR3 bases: TGTGCCAGTATTCGGGGGGCTGAAGCTTTCTTT.